This entry lists 24 T cell receptor beta chains sequenced from one sample in a study of T cell repertoires in cytomegalovirus infection. TCRdb re-called the reads with MiXCR, one entry per CDR3 protein. The sample shows approximately 730,000 distinct CDR3 sequences, around 30% of them seen only once. Antigen specificity for these receptors is unknown. The sample in question was cultured PBMCs, obtained from culture after CMV antigen stimulation. All receptors come from a human donor in good health (CMV status not recorded). Some clones in this sample may be carry-over from other donors' samples.

The chain combines TRBV6-5 with TRBJ2-2, with TRBD2 identical over 12 bases. CDR1 MNHEY and CDR2 SVGAGI come from the germline V gene. V shed 6 bases and J 6 bases; nucleotides not matched to a gene: 5. CDR3 size: 15 residues. The CDR3 region is CASSRLAGEPGELFF. The CDR3 nucleotides read TGTGCCAGCAGCCGACTAGCGGGAGAGCCCGGGGAGCTGTTTTTT.

This clonotype has a single count. This chain links TRBV18 with TRBJ2-7, with D perhaps matching TRBD1 (5 bases). The CDR3 covers 15 residues. CDR1 and CDR2 from the germline V gene are KGHSH and LQKENI. V lost 5 bases and J 4 bases, leaving 18 bases between the germline ends. For the CDR3, the DNA is TGTGCCAGCTCAGGGCAGGGCAATCAACTTTACGAGCAGTACTTC. Translation gives CASSGQGNQLYEQYF.

V gene TRBV7-9 combines with J gene TRBJ1-1; 7 bases are shared with TRBD1. The CDR3 runs 15 residues. J was trimmed by 1 base and V by 6 bases; bases with no gene match: 8. Germline V lookup: CDR1 SEHNR, CDR2 FQNEAQ (reference sequence). The CDR3: CASSVTGDKNTEAFF. CDR3 DNA: TGTGCCAGCAGTGTTACAGGGGACAAGAACACTGAAGCTTTCTTT.

The CDR3 reads CASSLYRAGVPEAFF. CDR3 DNA: TGTGCCAGCAGTTTATACCGGGCAGGGGTGCCTGAAGCTTTCTTT. The chain joins TRBV28 to TRBJ1-1; D perhaps matches TRBD1 (6 bases). CDR1 and CDR2 from the germline V gene are MDHEN and SYDVKM. V was clipped by 1 base and J by 6 bases, with 15 bases between them. The CDR3 spans 15 residues.

V usage is TRBV19 and J usage is TRBJ2-1; 7 nucleotides match TRBD1. Germline V gene data show CDR1 as LNHDA and CDR2 as SQIVND (reference sequence). The CDR3 spans 15 residues. V lost 7 bases and J lost 2; bases outside the gene matches: 8. CDR3 nucleotide sequence: TGTGCCAGTAACCCACAGGGGTGGGCCTACAATGAGCAGTTCTTC. Translated, it gives CASNPQGWAYNEQFF.

The chain is built from TRBV29-1 and TRBJ2-7; TRBD1 matches at 11 bases. Unmatched junction bases numbered 4, after V lost 6 bases and J lost 3 bases. The CDR3 is made up of 13 amino acids. From germline, CDR1 is SQVTM and CDR2 ANQGSEA. CDR3 nucleotides: TGCAGCGTCGCGGGACAGGGGGGCTACGAGCAGTACTTC. This translates into CSVAGQGGYEQYF.

The rearrangement joins TRBV20-1 to TRBJ1-6; D ambiguous. V dropped 2 bases and J dropped 7 bases, with 27 bases sitting between them. The CDR3 has 19 residues. The V gene's germline CDR1 is DFQATT and CDR2 SNEGSKA (reference sequence). The CDR3, as DNA: TGCAGTGCTAGATTTCCAGTTTTCGGGTCGGGGTCCGGGAATTCACCCCTCCACTTT. Its translation: CSARFPVFGSGSGNSPLHF.

The V call is TRBV5-4, the J call TRBJ1-1; 8 positions match TRBD1. The V gene end was trimmed by 3 bases and the J gene end by 5 bases; junction bases not matched to a gene: 6. CDR1 and CDR2 (germline): SGHNT, YYREEE (reference sequence). The CDR3 contains 14 residues. CDR3 DNA: TGTGCCAGCAGCTCGGGGACAGGTTTAACTGAAGCTTTCTTT. It encodes CASSSGTGLTEAFF. The whole variable domain, remainder taken from reference TRBV5-4 and TRBJ1-1, is ETGVTQSPTHLIKTRGQQVTLRCSSQSGHNTVSWYQQALGQGPQFIFQYYREEENGRGNFPPRFSGLQFPNYSSELNVNALELDDSALYLCASSSGTGLTEAFFGQGTRLTVV.

This clonotype is a singleton in its sample. The gene calls are TRBV15 and TRBJ1-5, with no clear D. With 0 bases removed from V and 11 bases from J, the gap between germline ends came to 11 bases. Germline V gene lookup returns CDR1 LNHNV and CDR2 YYDKDF (reference sequence). CDR3 length: 13 amino acids. This CDR3 reads CATSRDPKRAQHF. DNA for the CDR3: TGTGCCACCAGCAGAGACCCGAAGCGTGCCCAGCATTTT.

This chain uses TRBV5-3 with TRBJ1-2; D possibly corresponds to TRBD1 (5 bases). TRBV5-3 is identified as an open reading frame with a role that is uncertain. The ends were cut back, 8 bases at V and 6 bases at J, with 23 bases in the middle. This CDR3 has 15 amino acids. The CDR3 here is CASSLGAERVHGYTF. DNA for the CDR3: TGTGCCAGCAGCCTCGGGGCGGAGAGGGTCCATGGCTACACCTTC.

The sample holds many counts of this clonotype. The V and J genes are TRBV7-2 and TRBJ2-7, with TRBD2 identical over 12 bases. The CDR3 is made up of 19 amino acids. Germline V gene lookup returns CDR1 SGHTA and CDR2 FQGNSA. V was pared by 4 bases and J by 4 bases, with 17 bases of the junction left unmatched. The CDR3 is CASSSAANTLAGGPYEQYF. In DNA, the CDR3 is TGTGCCAGCAGCTCGGCGGCCAATACACTAGCGGGGGGACCTTACGAGCAGTACTTC.

This clonotype has at least ten counts. The chain uses TRBV7-6 and TRBJ2-3; weak D call: TRBD1 (6 bases). Per the germline V gene, CDR1 is SGHVS and CDR2 is FNYEAQ. V was shortened by 6 bases and J by 1 base, with 20 bases between the two germline ends. This CDR3 spans 17 amino acids. CDR3 nucleotides: TGTGCCAGCAGAGCAGGGGCCCCCGGGCTGGGCACAGATACGCAGTATTTT. Its protein product is CASRAGAPGLGTDTQYF.

The chain is built from TRBV6-5 and TRBJ2-2; tentative D call: TRBD1 (5 bases). This CDR3 has 17 amino acids. Germline CDR1 and CDR2: MNHEY and SVGAGI. Deletions cut 2 bases from V and 0 bases from J, with 13 bases between. The CDR3 DNA sequence: TGTGCCAGCAGTTACCCCACGGACACATCGAACACCGGGGAGCTGTTTTTT. It encodes CASSYPTDTSNTGELFF.

In this sample, this clonotype turned up many times. The V and J genes are TRBV6-5 and TRBJ2-5, with D possibly called TRBD1 or TRBD2 (5 bases each). The CDR3 is made up of 13 amino acids. Per germline, CDR1 MNHEY and CDR2 SVGAGI. Trimming pared 2 bases from V and 5 bases from J, leaving 9 bases between. In DNA form, the CDR3 reads TGTGCCAGCAGTTACGTAGAGGGGGAGACCCAGTACTTC. Its translation is CASSYVEGETQYF.

This clonotype was observed once. The genes are TRBV20-1 and TRBJ2-1; 13 bases are a match to TRBD2. The CDR3 length is 15 residues. The ends lost 6 bases at V and 5 bases at J; junction bases unmatched: 7. Per germline, CDR1 DFQATT and CDR2 SNEGSKA (reference sequence). The DNA of the CDR3 is TGCAGTGCACCCGGGACTAGCGGGAATCACAATGAGCAGTTCTTC. Translated, it gives CSAPGTSGNHNEQFF.

Only one count was recorded for this clonotype. The genes are TRBV7-9 and TRBJ2-7; TRBD1 is a possible D gene (6 bases). Germline V gives CDR1 SEHNR, CDR2 FQNEAQ (reference sequence). The V end was cut by 3 bases, the J end by 3 bases, with 12 bases between. CDR3 length equals 14 residues. The CDR3 nucleotides read TGTGCCAGCAGCTTTAGTACAGGGTTCTACGAGCAGTACTTC. This codes for CASSFSTGFYEQYF.

The chain has TRBV10-3 and TRBJ1-5, with 8 bases lining up with TRBD1. Per the germline V gene, CDR1 is ENHRY and CDR2 is SYGVKD. Trimming removed 4 bases from V and 7 bases from J; junction bases left unmatched: 9. The CDR3 length is 15 residues. CDR3 nucleotide sequence: TGTGCCATCAGTGCGGACAGGGACGTAATGCAGCCCCAGCATTTT. Its translation is CAISADRDVMQPQHF.

This clonotype appeared a few times. The rearrangement links TRBV7-2 to TRBJ1-2, with 8 bases identical to TRBD1. CDR3 size: 15 residues. J was trimmed by 3 bases and V by 6 bases; bases with no gene match: 9. CDR1 SGHTA and CDR2 FQGNSA come from the germline V gene. The CDR3 here is CASRPPGQGYYGYTF. CDR3 bases: TGTGCCAGCAGGCCACCAGGACAGGGATACTATGGCTACACCTTC.

This clonotype was seen only a few times. The gene calls are TRBV28 and TRBJ1-5, with TRBD1 matching 7 bases. The CDR3 contains 16 residues. V lost 6 bases, J lost 6 bases, and 14 bases stayed unmatched. Per germline, CDR1 MDHEN and CDR2 SYDVKM. This CDR3 reads CASRSRGLRKVQPQHF. The DNA of the CDR3 is TGTGCCAGCAGATCAAGGGGGCTTCGGAAGGTTCAGCCCCAGCATTTT.

The chain combines TRBV6-5 with TRBJ2-7; maybe TRBD2 (6 bases). Trimming pared 10 bases from V and 7 bases from J, leaving 23 bases between. Germline CDR1 reads MNHEY; CDR2 reads SVGAGI. The CDR3 has 14 amino acids. CDR3 protein: CATASGTPPREQYF. The CDR3, as DNA: TGTGCCACGGCCTCCGGGACTCCCCCAAGGGAGCAGTACTTC.

This chain connects TRBV2 to TRBJ2-2; 7 bases map to TRBD2. This CDR3 spans 14 amino acids. From germline, CDR1 is SNHLY and CDR2 FYNNEI. J lost 6 bases, V lost 4 bases, and 5 bases had no gene match. CDR3 bases: TGTGCCAGCAGTGTCGAAGCGGGGCCCGGGGAGCTGTTTTTT. This gives the protein CASSVEAGPGELFF.

The chain combines TRBV5-6 with TRBJ1-2; possible D gene TRBD1, 5 bases. Per germline, CDR1 SGHDT and CDR2 YYEEEE. V shed 4 bases and J shed 4 bases, with 20 bases lying between them. The CDR3 loop spans 16 amino acids. CDR3 amino acids: CASSSTGRRGLYGYTF. CDR3 coding DNA: TGTGCCAGCAGCAGTACAGGTCGGAGGGGCCTCTATGGCTACACCTTC. Filled out from reference TRBV5-6 and TRBJ1-2, the complete variable domain reads DAGVTQSPTHLIKTRGQQVTLRCSPKSGHDTVSWYQQALGQGPQFIFQYYEEEERQRGNFPDRFSGHQFPNYSSELNVNALLLGDSALYLCASSSTGRRGLYGYTFGSGTRLTVV.

The chain employs TRBV7-6 and TRBJ1-2; D is uncertain. The germline V and J ends were trimmed by 7 bases and 0 bases, with 12 bases remaining between them. Germline CDR1 SGHVS, CDR2 FNYEAQ. This CDR3 has 14 amino acids. The DNA for the CDR3 is TGTGCCAGCACCGACGGTAGATCTAACTATGGCTACACCTTC. Its translation: CASTDGRSNYGYTF.

With respect to this clonotype: The junction departs from germline at one end; a sequencing error may be responsible. This rearrangement joins TRBV12-3 or TRBV12-4 to TRBJ1-4; TRBD1 is a possible D gene (6 bases). This CDR3 spans 14 amino acids. The chain's CDR3 is CASKPGAYNAKLFF. CDR3 sequence (DNA): TGTGCCAGCAAACCAGGGGCATATAATGCAAAACTGTTTTTT.